These T cell receptor beta chains were read from a single sample in a study of shared clonotypes between healthy human individuals. Generated by immunoSEQ multiplex PCR, the TCRdb table keeps only in-frame clones and is missing some. The sample carries some 2.3 million clones, just over 90% recorded once. Specimen: naive CD4+ T cells from PBMCs. The receptors here all came from a man aged 18 to 30 in good health. Some clones in this sample may be carry-over from other donors' samples. CDR3s include the opening cysteine and the closing phenylalanine or tryptophan. The D gene is left open where the match is weak. Clone sizes are given selectively: once, few, many, or a class where the clone is expanded.

d_call: TRBD2; clone_size: -; cdr3_length: 15; j_call: TRBJ2-1; v_call: TRBV10-1; cdr3_nt: TGCGCCAGCAGTGATTTTGGCGGGGGTTACAATGAGCAGTTCTTC; cdr3_aa: CASSDFGGGYNEQFF
d_call: -; clone_size: -; cdr3_length: 14; j_call: TRBJ2-4; v_call: TRBV7-9; cdr3_nt: TGTGCCAGCAGCTTAGGCGACACCAGGGACATTCAGTACTTC; cdr3_aa: CASSLGDTRDIQYF
d_call: -; clone_size: once; cdr3_length: 18; j_call: TRBJ1-3; v_call: TRBV10-3; cdr3_nt: TGTGCCTCCCCCCTGCGAAAGAAGGTCTCTTTCTCTGGAAACACCATATATTTT; cdr3_aa: CASPLRKKVSFSGNTIYF
d_call: TRBD2; clone_size: -; cdr3_length: 18; j_call: TRBJ2-1; v_call: TRBV28; cdr3_nt: TGTGCCAGCAGACACTTTAGCGGGAGGGCCCCTCGGGGTGAGGAGCAGTTCTTC; cdr3_aa: CASRHFSGRAPRGEEQFF
d_call: -; clone_size: -; cdr3_length: 14; j_call: TRBJ2-5; v_call: TRBV5-1; cdr3_nt: TGCGCCAGCAGCTTGATTCCGGGCCAAGAGACCCAGTACTTC; cdr3_aa: CASSLIPGQETQYF
d_call: -; clone_size: -; cdr3_length: 13; j_call: TRBJ2-7; v_call: TRBV5-1; cdr3_nt: TGCGCCAGCAGCTTGGTGGCAGGCTACGAGCAGTACTTC; cdr3_aa: CASSLVAGYEQYF
d_call: TRBD1; clone_size: -; cdr3_length: 13; j_call: TRBJ1-1; v_call: TRBV4-1; cdr3_nt: TGCGCCAGCAGCCCGACAGGGTACACTGAAGCTTTCTTT; cdr3_aa: CASSPTGYTEAFF
d_call: -; clone_size: -; cdr3_length: 20; j_call: TRBJ1-2; v_call: TRBV30; cdr3_nt: TGTGCCTGGACCCGGGGGGGCGGCAGTTACCTTACAGAGGGAAGCTATGGCTACACCTTC; cdr3_aa: CAWTRGGGSYLTEGSYGYTF
d_call: -; clone_size: -; cdr3_length: 11; j_call: TRBJ2-7; v_call: TRBV2; cdr3_nt: TGTGCCAGCAGTGAAGCCCGCGAGCAGTACTTC; cdr3_aa: CASSEAREQYF
d_call: -; clone_size: -; cdr3_length: 11; j_call: TRBJ2-5; v_call: TRBV6-5; cdr3_nt: TGTGCCAGCAGTTATATCGAGACCCAGTACTTC; cdr3_aa: CASSYIETQYF
d_call: -; clone_size: -; cdr3_length: 14; j_call: TRBJ1-2; v_call: TRBV4-2; cdr3_nt: TGTGCCAGCAGCCAAGTTTCGGGGGCCTATGGCTACACCTTC; cdr3_aa: CASSQVSGAYGYTF
d_call: -; clone_size: -; cdr3_length: 12; j_call: TRBJ1-2; v_call: TRBV27; cdr3_nt: TGTGCCAGCAGACCACAACAGGGAGGCTACACCTTC; cdr3_aa: CASRPQQGGYTF
d_call: -; clone_size: -; cdr3_length: 17; j_call: TRBJ1-2; v_call: TRBV5-6; cdr3_nt: TGTGCCAGCTATAAATATATAGACGCATCTATGGGATATGGCTACACCTTC; cdr3_aa: CASYKYIDASMGYGYTF
d_call: -; clone_size: -; cdr3_length: 15; j_call: TRBJ2-5; v_call: TRBV2; cdr3_nt: TGTGCCAGCAACTTATACGAGGCACAAGGGACGGGCCAGTACTTC; cdr3_aa: CASNLYEAQGTGQYF
d_call: -; clone_size: -; cdr3_length: 13; j_call: TRBJ1-5; v_call: TRBV10-3; cdr3_nt: TGTGCCACCCGGGCGGACTTAAATCAGCCCCAGCATTTT; cdr3_aa: CATRADLNQPQHF
d_call: -; clone_size: -; cdr3_length: 13; j_call: TRBJ1-5; v_call: TRBV28; cdr3_nt: TGTGCCAGCAGTTGGGCAAGCAATCAGCCCCAGCATTTT; cdr3_aa: CASSWASNQPQHF
d_call: -; clone_size: -; cdr3_length: 13; j_call: TRBJ2-2; v_call: TRBV6-5; cdr3_nt: TGTGCCCTCCGGGACACGAACACCGGGGAGCTGTTTTTT; cdr3_aa: CALRDTNTGELFF
d_call: -; clone_size: -; cdr3_length: 11; j_call: TRBJ2-3; v_call: TRBV9; cdr3_nt: TGTGCCAGCAGCGATAGCTTCACGCAGTATTTT; cdr3_aa: CASSDSFTQYF
d_call: -; clone_size: -; cdr3_length: 16; j_call: TRBJ2-7; v_call: TRBV9; cdr3_nt: TGTGCCAGCAGCGTAGCCGTTGGACTTGCTGGGGACGAGCAGTACTTC; cdr3_aa: CASSVAVGLAGDEQYF
d_call: TRBD1; clone_size: -; cdr3_length: 15; j_call: TRBJ2-7; v_call: TRBV5-4; cdr3_nt: TGTGCCAGCAGCTCGGGGGGACAGGGGCCCTACGAGCAGTACTTC; cdr3_aa: CASSSGGQGPYEQYF
d_call: TRBD2; clone_size: once; cdr3_length: 16; j_call: TRBJ2-1; v_call: TRBV7-9; cdr3_nt: TGTGCCAGCAGCTCCCCTAGCGGGAGCTCCTACAATGAGCAGTTCTTC; cdr3_aa: CASSSPSGSSYNEQFF
d_call: -; clone_size: -; cdr3_length: 12; j_call: TRBJ2-5; v_call: TRBV29-1; cdr3_nt: TGCAGCGTTGAACTTACGGGGGAGACCCAGTACTTC; cdr3_aa: CSVELTGETQYF
d_call: -; clone_size: -; cdr3_length: 15; j_call: TRBJ1-4; v_call: TRBV18; cdr3_nt: TGTGCCAGCTCACCTTGGGGGCCCCCTAATGAAAAACTGTTTTTT; cdr3_aa: CASSPWGPPNEKLFF
d_call: -; clone_size: -; cdr3_length: 16; j_call: TRBJ2-1; v_call: TRBV5-1; cdr3_nt: TGCGCCAGCAGCTTGCTCGGGAGCGTGTCCTACAATGAGCAGTTCTTC; cdr3_aa: CASSLLGSVSYNEQFF
d_call: -; clone_size: -; cdr3_length: 15; j_call: TRBJ1-1; v_call: TRBV4-1; cdr3_nt: TGCGCCAGCAGCCAAGTCCCAGGGAAGAACACTGAAGCTTTCTTT; cdr3_aa: CASSQVPGKNTEAFF
d_call: -; clone_size: -; cdr3_length: 12; j_call: TRBJ1-5; v_call: TRBV28; cdr3_nt: TGTGCCAGCAGTGGGCAGGCCCAGCCCCAGCATTTT; cdr3_aa: CASSGQAQPQHF
d_call: -; clone_size: -; cdr3_length: 14; j_call: TRBJ2-2; v_call: TRBV7-9; cdr3_nt: TGTGCCAGCAGCTTAGTCCGGGGCGCCGGGGAGCTGTTTTTT; cdr3_aa: CASSLVRGAGELFF
d_call: -; clone_size: -; cdr3_length: 15; j_call: TRBJ2-2; v_call: TRBV9; cdr3_nt: TGTGCCAGCAGCGTATACGACTCCGGGACAGGGGAGCTGTTTTTT; cdr3_aa: CASSVYDSGTGELFF
d_call: TRBD1; clone_size: -; cdr3_length: 15; j_call: TRBJ2-5; v_call: TRBV25-1; cdr3_nt: TGTGCCAGCAGGGGGACAGCGAGGGGCCAAGAGACCCAGTACTTC; cdr3_aa: CASRGTARGQETQYF
d_call: -; clone_size: -; cdr3_length: 13; j_call: TRBJ2-5; v_call: TRBV27; cdr3_nt: TGTGCCAGCAGTTTTTGGTACCAAGAGACCCAGTACTTC; cdr3_aa: CASSFWYQETQYF
d_call: TRBD2; clone_size: -; cdr3_length: 16; j_call: TRBJ2-2; v_call: TRBV5-1; cdr3_nt: TGCGCCAGCACTGGGATGGGACTAGCGGGTACCGGGGAGCTGTTTTTT; cdr3_aa: CASTGMGLAGTGELFF
d_call: -; clone_size: -; cdr3_length: 15; j_call: TRBJ2-3; v_call: TRBV5-1; cdr3_nt: TGCGCCAGCAGCGTGGGCGTCTTCGGAACAGATACGCAGTATTTT; cdr3_aa: CASSVGVFGTDTQYF
d_call: -; clone_size: -; cdr3_length: 16; j_call: TRBJ2-3; v_call: TRBV15; cdr3_nt: TGTGCCACCAGCCGGGAGCTCGACAGTTACACAGATACGCAGTATTTT; cdr3_aa: CATSRELDSYTDTQYF
d_call: -; clone_size: -; cdr3_length: 16; j_call: TRBJ2-5; v_call: TRBV7-3; cdr3_nt: TGTGCCAGCAGCCCAGACATATCCAGGGGTTCGGAGACCCAGTACTTC; cdr3_aa: CASSPDISRGSETQYF
d_call: -; clone_size: few; cdr3_length: 11; j_call: TRBJ2-4; v_call: TRBV6-1; cdr3_nt: TGTGCCAGCAGTGCAGGGTACATTCAGTACTTC; cdr3_aa: CASSAGYIQYF
d_call: -; clone_size: -; cdr3_length: 13; j_call: TRBJ2-7; v_call: TRBV2; cdr3_nt: TGTGCCAGCAGTGAGTCGAGGGTGGGCGAGCAGTACTTC; cdr3_aa: CASSESRVGEQYF
d_call: -; clone_size: -; cdr3_length: 14; j_call: TRBJ2-2; v_call: TRBV27; cdr3_nt: TGTGCCAGCAGAATAGGGGTAGAAACCGGGGAGCTGTTTTTT; cdr3_aa: CASRIGVETGELFF
d_call: TRBD2; clone_size: -; cdr3_length: 16; j_call: TRBJ2-5; v_call: TRBV5-6; cdr3_nt: TGTGCCAGCAGCTTGGTGGAGACTAGCGGGAAAGAGACCCAGTACTTC; cdr3_aa: CASSLVETSGKETQYF
d_call: TRBD2; clone_size: -; cdr3_length: 17; j_call: TRBJ2-5; v_call: TRBV14; cdr3_nt: TGTGCCAGCAGCCCGTTTCAGACTAGCGGGAGTGCAGAGACCCAGTACTTC; cdr3_aa: CASSPFQTSGSAETQYF
d_call: TRBD1; clone_size: -; cdr3_length: 15; j_call: TRBJ1-5; v_call: TRBV10-3; cdr3_nt: TGTGCCATCAGTGAGGGACAGGGAAGCAATCAGCCCCAGCATTTT; cdr3_aa: CAISEGQGSNQPQHF
d_call: -; clone_size: -; cdr3_length: 16; j_call: TRBJ2-2; v_call: TRBV28; cdr3_nt: TGTGCCAGCAGTTTATATAGGACAACGAACACCGGGGAGCTGTTTTTT; cdr3_aa: CASSLYRTTNTGELFF
d_call: -; clone_size: -; cdr3_length: 14; j_call: TRBJ1-1; v_call: TRBV10-3; cdr3_nt: TGTGCCATCAGGAACAGGGAGATGAACACTGAAGCTTTCTTT; cdr3_aa: CAIRNREMNTEAFF